The rows below give T cell receptor beta chains drawn from one sample of a study of OX40 agonist ivuxolimab in advanced cancers. Clones were sequenced by immunoSEQ multiplex PCR, and TCRdb holds only the in-frame ones, with some missing. The repertoire includes fewer than 55,000 clones, 80% to 90% of them detected once, and around 10% sits in the top ten. Sample: CD4+ or CD8+ T cells sorted from blood, taken in a trial of the OX40 agonist ivuxolimab. The receptors derive from an adult with an advanced solid tumor such as melanoma, head and neck, liver or kidney cancer. Each CDR3 is given with its conserved first and last residue. D genes are given only for firm matches. Size tells how often a clone was seen (once, few, many) or the class of an expanded clone, and some rows leave it out.

TRBV29-1	12	TRBJ1-2	NA	NA	CSVYRTNYGYTF	TGCAGCGTTTACAGGACCAACTATGGCTACACCTTC
TRBV5-1	14	TRBJ2-7	NA	TRBD1	CASSLRTGEDEQYF	TGCGCCAGCAGCTTAAGGACAGGGGAGGACGAGCAGTACTTC
TRBV11-2	11	TRBJ2-1	NA	NA	CASSLMTEQFF	TGTGCCAGCAGCTTAATGACAGAGCAGTTCTTC
TRBV5-4	11	TRBJ2-3	NA	NA	CASSLTHTQYF	TGTGCCAGCAGCTTGACCCATACGCAGTATTTT
TRBV9	14	TRBJ2-7	few	NA	CASSVAGDNYEQYF	TGTGCCAGCAGCGTAGCGGGGGACAACTACGAGCAGTACTTC
TRBV19	14	TRBJ2-3	NA	TRBD1	CASSTDRGRDTQYF	TGTGCCAGTAGTACGGACAGGGGGCGGGATACGCAGTATTTT
TRBV9	15	TRBJ1-1	NA	NA	CASSAPGVGNTEAFF	TGTGCCAGCAGCGCACCGGGGGTGGGGAACACTGAAGCTTTCTTT
TRBV7-7	15	TRBJ2-3	NA	TRBD2	CASSVAGGVTDTQYF	TGTGCCAGCAGCGTCGCGGGGGGGGTCACAGATACGCAGTATTTT
TRBV7-2	14	TRBJ1-5	NA	NA	CASSLAGVGQPQHF	TGTGCCAGCAGCTTAGCAGGGGTCGGTCAGCCCCAGCATTTT
TRBV5-4	14	TRBJ1-2	NA	TRBD1	CASRAQGAGDGYTF	TGTGCCAGCAGGGCACAGGGGGCAGGTGATGGCTACACCTTC
TRBV6-5	15	TRBJ2-1	NA	TRBD2	CASSYMLAGDNEQFF	TGTGCCAGCAGTTACATGTTAGCGGGGGACAATGAGCAGTTCTTC
TRBV27	14	TRBJ1-1	NA	NA	CASSWQAPNTEAFF	TGTGCCAGCAGTTGGCAGGCCCCCAACACTGAAGCTTTCTTT
TRBV2	14	TRBJ1-5	NA	TRBD1	CASNSPGGGQPQHF	TGTGCCAGCAACTCCCCAGGGGGCGGTCAGCCCCAGCATTTT
TRBV2	16	TRBJ2-3	NA	TRBD2	CASSELAGGLVDTQYF	TGTGCCAGCAGTGAACTAGCGGGAGGGTTGGTCGATACGCAGTATTTT
TRBV5-6	15	TRBJ2-1	NA	TRBD1	CASSPDGTGGNEQFF	TGTGCCAGCAGCCCGGACGGGACAGGTGGCAATGAGCAGTTCTTC
TRBV4-1	16	TRBJ2-1	NA	TRBD2	CASSHAPSGDYNEQFF	TGCGCCAGCAGTCATGCTCCCAGCGGGGACTACAATGAGCAGTTCTTC
TRBV15	22	TRBJ2-2	NA	TRBD1	CATSRQIYPRDREASNTGELFF	TGTGCCACCAGCAGACAAATTTACCCCCGGGACAGGGAGGCTTCGAACACCGGGGAGCTGTTTTTT
TRBV9	15	TRBJ2-3	NA	TRBD2	CASSAGGAWTDTQYF	TGTGCCAGCAGCGCCGGGGGGGCCTGGACAGATACGCAGTATTTT
TRBV4-1	14	TRBJ2-3	once	TRBD1	CASSPRTGADTQYF	TGCGCCAGCAGCCCGCGGACAGGGGCAGATACGCAGTATTTT
TRBV11-3	14	TRBJ1-6	NA	NA	CASGFQGIRSPLHF	TGTGCCAGCGGTTTCCAGGGGATACGGTCACCCCTCCACTTT
TRBV27	15	TRBJ2-3	NA	NA	CASSLPPGRSDTQYF	TGTGCCAGCAGTTTACCACCTGGGAGGTCAGATACGCAGTATTTT
TRBV7-2	15	TRBJ2-3	NA	NA	CASSYTPGSTDTQYF	TGTGCCAGCAGCTACACTCCAGGGAGCACAGATACGCAGTATTTT
TRBV9	15	TRBJ2-7	NA	TRBD1	CASSDGTGGDYEQYF	TGTGCCAGCAGCGACGGGACAGGGGGAGACTACGAGCAGTACTTC
TRBV19	17	TRBJ1-5	NA	NA	CASSIGGDRRLNQPQHF	TGTGCCAGTAGTATAGGAGGGGATAGAAGGCTCAATCAGCCCCAGCATTTT
TRBV7-8	15	TRBJ2-5	NA	TRBD1	CASSFLGQGGETQYF	TGTGCCAGCAGCTTCCTAGGACAGGGAGGAGAGACCCAGTACTTC
TRBV5-4	17	TRBJ2-1	NA	TRBD2	CASSLSIRTSGGDEQFF	TGTGCCAGCAGCTTGAGTATCCGAACTAGCGGGGGGGATGAGCAGTTCTTC
TRBV27	20	TRBJ1-1	NA	NA	CASSPQFAAWVSGTGTEAFF	TGTGCCAGCTCTCCTCAGTTTGCGGCGTGGGTATCAGGGACGGGCACTGAAGCTTTCTTT
TRBV19	17	TRBJ1-6	NA	TRBD1	CASPDRGMCIYNSPLHF	TGTGCCAGCCCAGACAGGGGAATGTGTATCTATAATTCACCCCTCCACTTT
TRBV6-5	14	TRBJ2-5	NA	NA	CASSYVAGQETQYF	TGTGCCAGCAGTTACGTGGCAGGCCAAGAGACCCAGTACTTC
TRBV4-3	16	TRBJ2-7	NA	TRBD2	CASSPDRSGTSYEQYF	TGCGCCAGCAGCCCAGACCGTAGCGGGACCTCCTACGAGCAGTACTTC
TRBV10-3	15	TRBJ1-2	NA	NA	CAISESSSYNYGYTF	TGTGCCATCAGTGAGTCGTCCAGTTATAACTATGGCTACACCTTC
TRBV9	10	TRBJ2-3	NA	NA	CASSGDTQYF	TGTGCCAGCAGCGGAGATACGCAGTATTTT